Listed below are T cell receptor beta chains from one sample, sequenced in a study of shared clonotypes between healthy human individuals. The data were produced by immunoSEQ multiplex PCR, yet TCRdb's version contains in-frame clones alone and is incomplete. The sample holds 2 million to 2.5 million clones, over 85% seen once. The sample comprised naive CD4+ T cells from PBMCs. The receptors here all came from a man younger than 30 in good health. Some clones in this sample may be carry-over from other donors' samples. Each CDR3 is given with its conserved first and last residue. D genes are given only for firm matches. Clone size is stated in some rows and not others, as once, few, many or a class when expanded.

TGTGCCTGGAGTCTACCGGGACAGGATTATCCGTCCTTC	CAWSLPGQDYPSF	TRBJ2-7	-	TRBD1	TRBV30
TGCGCCAGCGGACCCTTCGGCGGGACCGGGGAGCTGTTTTTT	CASGPFGGTGELFF	TRBJ2-2	-	-	TRBV5-1
TGTGCCAGCAGCTTAGTTGGGAAGGAGACCCAGTACTTC	CASSLVGKETQYF	TRBJ2-5	-	-	TRBV7-2
TGCGCCAGCAGCCAGACAGGGACGGGCCCAGATACGCAGTATTTT	CASSQTGTGPDTQYF	TRBJ2-3	-	TRBD1	TRBV5-1
TGTGCCAGCACCCAAGCGAGCTCCTACAATGAGCAGTTCTTC	CASTQASSYNEQFF	TRBJ2-1	-	-	TRBV7-2
TGTGCCAGCAGCTTAGGACTAGCGGGAGGGTCGGTTACGCAGTATTTT	CASSLGLAGGSVTQYF	TRBJ2-3	-	TRBD2	TRBV11-3
TGCGCCAGCAGTGAGGGGGTAGGCTACACCTTC	CASSEGVGYTF	TRBJ1-2	-	-	TRBV10-2
TGCGCCAGCAGCCCCCATGGGCAGGGGGTCCACGAGCAGTACTTC	CASSPHGQGVHEQYF	TRBJ2-7	-	TRBD1	TRBV5-1
TGTGCCAGCAGCGAACAACCTAGCGGGAGGGCCTACGAGCAGTACTTC	CASSEQPSGRAYEQYF	TRBJ2-7	-	TRBD2	TRBV14
TGCGCCAGCAGCCAAGCTCCGGCAACCCATCTCTACAATGAGCAGTTCTTC	CASSQAPATHLYNEQFF	TRBJ2-1	-	-	TRBV4-1
TGTGCCATCAGGACTAGCGGGTTAGGGACCCAGTACTTC	CAIRTSGLGTQYF	TRBJ2-5	-	TRBD2	TRBV10-3
TGTGCCAGCAGCCGCGCGGGGACAGGAACTGAAGCTTTCTTT	CASSRAGTGTEAFF	TRBJ1-1	few	TRBD1	TRBV7-9
TGTGCCAGCAGCGCGAGCCCCCTTTCACCCCTCCACTTT	CASSASPLSPLHF	TRBJ1-6	-	-	TRBV7-9
TGCGCCAGCAAACCCAACAGAGACTACGAGCAGTACTTC	CASKPNRDYEQYF	TRBJ2-7	-	-	TRBV5-1
TGTGCTAGTGGTTCCGGGACAGGGGGTTCCTACGAGCAGTACTTC	CASGSGTGGSYEQYF	TRBJ2-7	-	TRBD1	TRBV12-5
TGTGCCACCGAGCGACGCAGTTTGAACACTGAAGCTTTCTTT	CATERRSLNTEAFF	TRBJ1-1	-	-	TRBV6-5
TGCGCCAGCAGCCAGGGCCGACAGGCTATTAATGAAAAACTGTTTTTT	CASSQGRQAINEKLFF	TRBJ1-4	-	-	TRBV4-3
TGTGCCAGTAGTACACTTGGGGCCAACGTCCTGACTTTC	CASSTLGANVLTF	TRBJ2-6	-	-	TRBV19
TGTGCCAGCAGCCAACTATCCTATCAGCCCCAGCATTTT	CASSQLSYQPQHF	TRBJ1-5	-	-	TRBV28
TGTGCCAGTAGTGCTCTTTCCCTCGTCACAGATACGCAGTATTTT	CASSALSLVTDTQYF	TRBJ2-3	-	-	TRBV19
TGTGCCAGCAGTTACGGGGGTGGGTGGACTGAAGCTTTCTTT	CASSYGGGWTEAFF	TRBJ1-1	-	-	TRBV6-5
TGTGCCAGCAGCAACCCTTGGGCGGGAGGGAATTATGAGCAGTTCTTC	CASSNPWAGGNYEQFF	TRBJ2-1	-	TRBD2	TRBV7-9
TGTGCCAGCAGCGTAGGGGTCAGGGGGAACACTGAAGCTTTCTTT	CASSVGVRGNTEAFF	TRBJ1-1	-	-	TRBV9
TGTGCCAGCAGGGGGCCCTATAATTCACCCCTCCACTTT	CASRGPYNSPLHF	TRBJ1-6	once	-	TRBV7-2
TGTGCCAGCAGCGAACTAGCGGGTACAGATACGCAGTATTTT	CASSELAGTDTQYF	TRBJ2-3	-	TRBD2	TRBV9
TGCAGCGTGGGGACAAGAAACACTGAAGCTTTCTTT	CSVGTRNTEAFF	TRBJ1-1	-	-	TRBV29-1
TGTGCCACCAGCAGAGGAGGGGACCACACTGAAGCTTTCTTT	CATSRGGDHTEAFF	TRBJ1-1	-	-	TRBV15
TGTGCCAGCAGCGAATTGGACAGGGGGGGCACAGATACGCAGTATTTT	CASSELDRGGTDTQYF	TRBJ2-3	-	TRBD1	TRBV7-6
TGTGCCAGCAGCTTTATCTCGACGGGCAGAGTGGAGACCCAGTACTTC	CASSFISTGRVETQYF	TRBJ2-5	-	-	TRBV11-2
TGTGCCAGTAGGGGGGGGACTGAAGCTTTCTTT	CASRGGTEAFF	TRBJ1-1	-	-	TRBV2
TGTGCCAGTAGTAGAGAACAGTTCGAGCAGTACTTC	CASSREQFEQYF	TRBJ2-7	-	-	TRBV19
TGTGCCAGCAGCTTGTTCCAGCGGGAGCAAGAGACCCAGTACTTC	CASSLFQREQETQYF	TRBJ2-5	-	TRBD2	TRBV5-4
TGTGCCAGCAGCCTTACTAGCGGGAACTACGAGCAGTACTTC	CASSLTSGNYEQYF	TRBJ2-7	-	TRBD2	TRBV5-4
TGTGCCAGCGGAGTGGTGACTAGCACAGATACGCAGTATTTT	CASGVVTSTDTQYF	TRBJ2-3	-	-	TRBV6-1
TGTGCCAGCTCGATCCTACAGTTCTACGAGCAGTACTTC	CASSILQFYEQYF	TRBJ2-7	-	-	TRBV18
TGTGCCAGCAGCGTGTCAGCGCAAGAGACCCAGTACTTC	CASSVSAQETQYF	TRBJ2-5	-	-	TRBV9
TGTGCCAGCAGCACCTACGGCAGTTGGGGCAATGAGCAGTTCTTC	CASSTYGSWGNEQFF	TRBJ2-1	-	-	TRBV25-1
TGTGCCATCAGCCCGGGACTAGCGGGAAGAGAGACCCAGTACTTC	CAISPGLAGRETQYF	TRBJ2-5	-	TRBD2	TRBV10-3
TGTGCCAGCTCGTCCGGGACAGTAAAAGAGACCCAGTACTTC	CASSSGTVKETQYF	TRBJ2-5	-	TRBD1	TRBV2
TGTGCCAGCAGTTTGACGGGAGCAACAGATACGCAGTATTTT	CASSLTGATDTQYF	TRBJ2-3	-	-	TRBV27
TGTGCCAGCAGCTTAGCCTCGACAGGCTCCTACGAGCAGTACTTC	CASSLASTGSYEQYF	TRBJ2-7	-	-	TRBV11-3
TGTGCCAGCTCACCACCCAAATTCGGCAGGGCGGCCACTGAAGCTTTCTTT	CASSPPKFGRAATEAFF	TRBJ1-1	-	-	TRBV18
TGTGCCAGCAGTGTAACAGGGATTAATTCACCCCTCCACTTT	CASSVTGINSPLHF	TRBJ1-6	-	-	TRBV2
TGTGCCAGCAGTGATACAGGGGCAGGCGGCTACACCTTC	CASSDTGAGGYTF	TRBJ1-2	-	TRBD1	TRBV2
TGTGCCAGCAGCTTAACCCTGGGGACTAGTCAGTTCTTC	CASSLTLGTSQFF	TRBJ2-1	-	TRBD2	TRBV11-3
TGCGCCAGCAGCCTCTTACAGGAAAACTACGAGCAGTACTTC	CASSLLQENYEQYF	TRBJ2-7	-	-	TRBV5-1
TGCGCCAGCAGCCAAGATCTCGGACTAGCGGGGTACACCGGGGAGCTGTTTTTT	CASSQDLGLAGYTGELFF	TRBJ2-2	once	TRBD2	TRBV4-1